The T cell receptor beta chain described here comes from a study of T cell responses to AZD1222 COVID-19 vaccine. Second-dose intervals near 4 or 12 weeks were combined. General study findings and limits: Baseline seropositivity occurred in only 5 to 7 AZD1222 recipients.

Method: immunoSEQ multiplex PCR; TCRdb's copy keeps in-frame clones and lacks some. This table holds 70,000 to 95,000 clones, approximately 90% found once. V shed 7 bases, J shed 8 bases, and the junction held 18 bases outside the gene matches. Germline CDR1 and CDR2: SQVTM and ANQGSEA. The CDR3 loop spans 16 amino acids. A word on this clone: The antigen remains unidentified.

Specimen: peripheral blood, collected 28 days after the second AZD1222 dose. The TCR was taken from an adult who received the AZD1222 COVID-19 vaccine. V usage is TRBV29-1 and J usage is TRBJ2-1; 9 bases match TRBD1. Here the CDR3 reads CSASEGTGIDVYEQFF. CDR3 nucleotides: TGCAGCGCCTCCGAAGGGACAGGGATCGATGTGTATGAGCAGTTCTTC.